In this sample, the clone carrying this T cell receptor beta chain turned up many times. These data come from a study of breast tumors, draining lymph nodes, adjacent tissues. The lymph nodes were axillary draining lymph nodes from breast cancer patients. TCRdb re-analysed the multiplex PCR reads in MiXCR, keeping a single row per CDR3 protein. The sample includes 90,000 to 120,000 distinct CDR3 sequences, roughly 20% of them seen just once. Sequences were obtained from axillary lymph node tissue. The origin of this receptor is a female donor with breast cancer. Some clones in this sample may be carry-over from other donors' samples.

This chain's CDR3 is CASRGTSAGTYEQYF. The CDR3 DNA follows: TGTGCCAGCAGGGGTACTAGCGCAGGAACCTACGAGCAGTACTTC. The chain couples TRBV6-5 to TRBJ2-7, with 7 positions matching TRBD2. V dropped 6 bases and J dropped 2; count of bases not matched to a gene: 10. This CDR3 region has 15 residues. CDR1 and CDR2 from the germline V gene are MNHEY and SVGAGI.